This T cell receptor beta chain is drawn from a study of T-cell memory formation after mild COVID-19. Study at large: Clusters of TCRs were largely donor specific.

TCRalpha and TCRbeta libraries used 5'RACE with constant-segment primers and UMIs. TCRdb reprocessed the 5' RACE reads with MiXCR, giving one entry per CDR3 protein. The sample includes 25,000 or so distinct CDR3 sequences, approximately 7% seen only once; the top ten take 12% to 15%. Study findings and constraints: Memory cells collected pre-infection included some clones that later responded, suggesting cross-reactive memory joined. Shrinking CD4+ clones resided mostly in CM and EM, and CD8+ ones in EMRA.

J gave up 1 base and V 3 bases, and 2 bases lay outside the gene matches. The CDR3 consists of 14 residues. CDR1 and CDR2 from the germline V gene are SGHRS and YFSETQ. This clonotype has only one observation. Its target is unknown. The V call is TRBV5-1, the J call TRBJ2-3; 7 bases line up with TRBD1. The sequenced sample consisted of PBMCs or a T cell subset sorted from them (not recorded which). The sequence derives from an adult woman who had mild COVID-19 (a few samples of this study predate the infection). Cell type and time point are not known. The CDR3 region is CASSWGTGTDTQYF. CDR3 in DNA: TGCGCCAGCAGCTGGGGGACAGGCACAGATACGCAGTATTTT.